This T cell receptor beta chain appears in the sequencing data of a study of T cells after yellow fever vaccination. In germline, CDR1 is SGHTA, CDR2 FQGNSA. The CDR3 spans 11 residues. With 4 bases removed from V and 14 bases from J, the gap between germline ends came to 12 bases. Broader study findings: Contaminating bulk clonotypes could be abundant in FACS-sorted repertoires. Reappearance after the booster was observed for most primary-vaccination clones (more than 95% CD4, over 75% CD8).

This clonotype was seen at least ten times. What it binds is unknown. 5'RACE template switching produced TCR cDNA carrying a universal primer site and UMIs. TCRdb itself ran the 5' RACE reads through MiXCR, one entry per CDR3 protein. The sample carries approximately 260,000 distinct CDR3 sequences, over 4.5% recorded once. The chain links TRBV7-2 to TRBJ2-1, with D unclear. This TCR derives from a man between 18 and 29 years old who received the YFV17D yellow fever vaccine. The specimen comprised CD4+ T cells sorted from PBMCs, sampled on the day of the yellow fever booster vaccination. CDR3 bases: TGTGCCAGCAGCTCGGGTCCTCACGAGTTCTTC. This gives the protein CASSSGPHEFF.